This T cell receptor (beta chain) was identified in a study of neoadjuvant anti-PD-1 for oral cavity cancer. Clones were read by immunoSEQ multiplex PCR, and TCRdb kept only the in-frame ones, dropping some. The table has roughly 12,000 clones, less than 70% seen once; the top ten hold less than 15%. The source material was tumor tissue, sampled before nivolumab (anti-PD-1) treatment. This clonotype was obtained from a person aged 35 to 85 with oral cavity squamous cell carcinoma.

CDR3 residues: CASSAGGGGAYEQYF. The CDR3 bases are TGTGCCAGCAGCGCCGGCGGAGGGGGTGCCTACGAGCAGTACTTC. This chain connects TRBV9 to TRBJ2-7; the D call may be TRBD1 or TRBD2 (6 bases each). The CDR3 sequence is 15 residues long. Trimming pared 3 bases from V and 2 bases from J, leaving 15 bases between. Germline CDR1 is SGDLS and CDR2 is YYNGEE.